This T cell receptor (beta chain) was sequenced for a study of cytomegalovirus exposure and HLA in healthy donors. Findings and caveats of the study: Analysis was carried out at a later point, and it linked a missense DCLRE1C variant to TCR beta V- and J-gene trimming.

The PCR made use of 60 Vbeta and 13 Jbeta primers. TCRdb's table, derived via immunoSEQ multiplex PCR, lists solely in-frame clones and lacks some. Here the sample spans some 210,000 clones, more than 75% being singletons. Regarding this clone: Its antigen is as yet unknown.

This receptor was taken from a male donor in good health and CMV-seronegative. The sample comprised PBMCs.

CDR3 loop: CASRERDTAYEQYF. CDR3 nucleotide sequence: TGCGCCAGCAGGGAAAGGGACACCGCCTACGAGCAGTACTTC. The J gene is TRBJ2-7, the V gene TRBV5-1; perhaps TRBD1 as D (6 bases). Germline CDR1 is SGHRS and CDR2 is YFSETQ. The CDR3 covers 14 residues. The V gene lost 5 bases and the J gene lost 2 bases, with 14 bases spanning the gap. Supplemented by reference TRBV5-1 and TRBJ2-7, the full variable domain reads KAGVTQTPRYLIKTRGQQVTLSCSPISGHRSVSWYQQTPGQGLQFLFEYFSETQRNKGNFPGRFSGRQFSNSRSEMNVSTLELGDSALYLCASRERDTAYEQYFGPGTRLTVT.